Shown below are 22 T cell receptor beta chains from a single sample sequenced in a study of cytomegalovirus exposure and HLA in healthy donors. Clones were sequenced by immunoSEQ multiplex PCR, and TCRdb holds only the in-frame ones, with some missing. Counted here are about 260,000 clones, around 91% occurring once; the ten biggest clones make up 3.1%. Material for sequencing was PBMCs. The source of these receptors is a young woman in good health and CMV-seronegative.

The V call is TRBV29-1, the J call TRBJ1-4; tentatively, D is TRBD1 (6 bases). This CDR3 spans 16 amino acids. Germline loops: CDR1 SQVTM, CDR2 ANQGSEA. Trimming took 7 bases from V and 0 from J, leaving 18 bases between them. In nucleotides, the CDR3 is TGCAGCGCACTACAGGGTATCCCTGCAACTAATGAAAAACTGTTTTTT. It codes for CSALQGIPATNEKLFF.

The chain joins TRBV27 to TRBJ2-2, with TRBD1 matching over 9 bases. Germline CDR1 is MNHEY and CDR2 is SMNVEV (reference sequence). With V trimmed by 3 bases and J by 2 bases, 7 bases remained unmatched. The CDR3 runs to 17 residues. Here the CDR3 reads CASSFESDRGNTGELFF. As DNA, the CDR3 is TGTGCCAGCAGTTTTGAGTCGGACAGGGGAAACACCGGGGAGCTGTTTTTT.

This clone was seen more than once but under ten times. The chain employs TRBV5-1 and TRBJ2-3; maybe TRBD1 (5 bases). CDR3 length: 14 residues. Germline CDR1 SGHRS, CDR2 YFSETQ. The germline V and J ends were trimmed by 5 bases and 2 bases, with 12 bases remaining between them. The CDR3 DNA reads TGCGCCAGCAGGCATGACAGTTCCACAGATACGCAGTATTTT. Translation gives CASRHDSSTDTQYF. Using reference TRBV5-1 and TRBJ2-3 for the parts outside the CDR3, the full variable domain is KAGVTQTPRYLIKTRGQQVTLSCSPISGHRSVSWYQQTPGQGLQFLFEYFSETQRNKGNFPGRFSGRQFSNSRSEMNVSTLELGDSALYLCASRHDSSTDTQYFGPGTRLTVL.

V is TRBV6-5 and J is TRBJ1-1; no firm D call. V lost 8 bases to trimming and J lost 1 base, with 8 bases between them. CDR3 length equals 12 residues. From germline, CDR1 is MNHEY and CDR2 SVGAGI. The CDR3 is CASHEGNTEAFF. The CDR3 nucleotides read TGTGCCAGCCATGAGGGGAACACTGAAGCTTTCTTT.

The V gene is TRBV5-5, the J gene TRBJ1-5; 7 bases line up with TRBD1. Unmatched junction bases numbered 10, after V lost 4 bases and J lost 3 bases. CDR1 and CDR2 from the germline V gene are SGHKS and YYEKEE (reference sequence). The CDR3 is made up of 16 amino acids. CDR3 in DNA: TGTGCCAGCAGCCTATCCGCTGACAGGGCCAATCAGCCCCAGCATTTT. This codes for CASSLSADRANQPQHF.

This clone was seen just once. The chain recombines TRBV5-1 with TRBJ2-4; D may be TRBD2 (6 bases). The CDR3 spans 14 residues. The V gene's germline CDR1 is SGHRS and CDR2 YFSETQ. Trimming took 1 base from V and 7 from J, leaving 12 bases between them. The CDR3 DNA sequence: TGCGCCAGCAGCTTGTTGGAGGGCGCGAACATTCAGTACTTC. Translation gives CASSLLEGANIQYF.

CDR3 sequence (DNA): TGTGCCAGCAGCTTAGGGGCGGGAGTTAACTACGAGCAGTACTTC. Its protein is CASSLGAGVNYEQYF. The chain recombines TRBV7-2 with TRBJ2-7; 7 bases map to TRBD2. The V segment lost 1 base and the J segment 3 bases; nucleotides outside the gene matches: 6. Germline V CDR1 and CDR2: SGHTA, FQGNSA. The CDR3 consists of 15 residues.

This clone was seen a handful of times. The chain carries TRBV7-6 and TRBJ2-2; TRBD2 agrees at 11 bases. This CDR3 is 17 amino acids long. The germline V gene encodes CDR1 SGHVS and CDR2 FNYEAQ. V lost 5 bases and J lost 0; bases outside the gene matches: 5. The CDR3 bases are TGTGCCAGCAGCCCCGGGACTAGCGGAGCGAACACCGGGGAGCTGTTTTTT. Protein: CASSPGTSGANTGELFF. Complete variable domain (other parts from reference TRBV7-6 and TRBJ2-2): GAGVSQSPRYKVTKRGQDVALRCDPISGHVSLYWYRQALGQGPEFLTYFNYEAQQDKSGLPNDRFSAERPEGSISTLTIQRTEQRDSAMYRCASSPGTSGANTGELFFGEGSRLTVL.

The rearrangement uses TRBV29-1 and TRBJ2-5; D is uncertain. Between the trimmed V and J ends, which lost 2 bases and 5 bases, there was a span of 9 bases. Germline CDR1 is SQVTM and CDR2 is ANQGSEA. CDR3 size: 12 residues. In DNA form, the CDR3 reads TGCAGCGTTGAATATGCCGCGGAGACCCAGTACTTC. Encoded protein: CSVEYAAETQYF.

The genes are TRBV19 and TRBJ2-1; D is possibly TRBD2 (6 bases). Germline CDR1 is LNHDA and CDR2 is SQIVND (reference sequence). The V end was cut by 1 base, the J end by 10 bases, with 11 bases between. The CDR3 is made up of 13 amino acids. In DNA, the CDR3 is TGTGCCAGTAGTATAGCCCCACTAGCAGAGCAGTTCTTC. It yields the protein CASSIAPLAEQFF.

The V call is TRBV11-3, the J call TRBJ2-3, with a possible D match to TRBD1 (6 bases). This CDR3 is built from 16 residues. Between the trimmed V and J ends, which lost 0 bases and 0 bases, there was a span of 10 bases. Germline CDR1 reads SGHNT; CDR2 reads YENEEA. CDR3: CASSLESDRSTDTQYF. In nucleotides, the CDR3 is TGTGCCAGCAGCTTAGAATCCGACAGGAGCACAGATACGCAGTATTTT.

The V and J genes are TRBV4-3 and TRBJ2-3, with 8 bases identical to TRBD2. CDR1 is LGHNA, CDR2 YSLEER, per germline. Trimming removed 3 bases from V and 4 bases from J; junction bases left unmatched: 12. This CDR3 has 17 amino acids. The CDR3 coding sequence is TGCGCCAGCAGCCACCCGCAGTCGGGACTAGAGGCAGATACGCAGTATTTT. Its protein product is CASSHPQSGLEADTQYF.

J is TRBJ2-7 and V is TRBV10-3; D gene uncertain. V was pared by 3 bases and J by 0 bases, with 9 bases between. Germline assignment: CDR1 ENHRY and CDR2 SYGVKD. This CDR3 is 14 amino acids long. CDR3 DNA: TGTGCCATCAGTGATTCCCTGAGCTCCTACGAGCAGTACTTC. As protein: CAISDSLSSYEQYF.

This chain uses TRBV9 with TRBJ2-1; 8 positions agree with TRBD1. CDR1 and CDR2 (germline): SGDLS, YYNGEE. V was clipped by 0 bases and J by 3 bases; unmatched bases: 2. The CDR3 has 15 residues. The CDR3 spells CASSVAGGSYNEQFF. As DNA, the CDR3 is TGTGCCAGCAGCGTAGCAGGGGGCAGCTACAATGAGCAGTTCTTC.

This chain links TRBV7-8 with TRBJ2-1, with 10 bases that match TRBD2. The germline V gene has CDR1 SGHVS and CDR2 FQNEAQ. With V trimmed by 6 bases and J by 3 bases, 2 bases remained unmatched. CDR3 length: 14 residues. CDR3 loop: CASRRTSGYNEQFF. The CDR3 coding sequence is TGTGCCAGCAGACGGACTAGCGGCTACAATGAGCAGTTCTTC. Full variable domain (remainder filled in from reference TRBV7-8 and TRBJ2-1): GAGVSQSPRYKVAKRGQDVALRCDPISGHVSLFWYQQALGQGPEFLTYFQNEAQLDKSGLPSDRFFAERPEGSVSTLKIQRTQQEDSAVYLCASRRTSGYNEQFFGPGTRLTVL.

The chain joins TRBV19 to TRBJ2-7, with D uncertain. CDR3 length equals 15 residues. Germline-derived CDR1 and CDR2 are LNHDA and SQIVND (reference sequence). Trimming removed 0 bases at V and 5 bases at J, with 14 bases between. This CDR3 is CASSIEFRATHEQYF. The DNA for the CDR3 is TGTGCCAGTAGTATAGAATTCCGAGCTACACACGAGCAGTACTTC.

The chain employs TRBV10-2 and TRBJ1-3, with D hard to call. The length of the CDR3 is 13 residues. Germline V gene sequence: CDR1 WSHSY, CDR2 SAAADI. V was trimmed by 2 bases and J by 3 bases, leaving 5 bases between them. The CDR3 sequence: CASSEGNGNTIYF. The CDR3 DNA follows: TGCGCCAGCAGTGAGGGGAATGGAAACACCATATATTTT.

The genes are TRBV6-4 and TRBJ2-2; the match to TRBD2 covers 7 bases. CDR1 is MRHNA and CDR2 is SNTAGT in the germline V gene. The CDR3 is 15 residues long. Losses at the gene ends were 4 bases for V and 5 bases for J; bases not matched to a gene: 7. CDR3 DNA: TGTGCCAGCAGTGGGTCGACGGGAGGTACCGGGGAGCTGTTTTTT. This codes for CASSGSTGGTGELFF.

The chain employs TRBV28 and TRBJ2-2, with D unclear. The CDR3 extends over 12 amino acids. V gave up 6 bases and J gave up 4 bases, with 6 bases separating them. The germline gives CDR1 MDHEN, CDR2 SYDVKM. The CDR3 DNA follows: TGTGCCAGCAGCGAAACCACCGGGGAGCTGTTTTTT. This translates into CASSETTGELFF.

CDR3 residues: CASSVYSGSLDEQFF. The CDR3 nucleotides read TGTGCCAGCAGCGTATATAGCGGGAGCCTCGATGAGCAGTTCTTC. V gene TRBV7-9 combines with J gene TRBJ2-1, with 9 bases identical to TRBD2. There are 15 residues in the CDR3. Germline CDR1 SEHNR, CDR2 FQNEAQ (reference sequence). V lost 5 bases and J lost 8; bases outside the gene matches: 10.

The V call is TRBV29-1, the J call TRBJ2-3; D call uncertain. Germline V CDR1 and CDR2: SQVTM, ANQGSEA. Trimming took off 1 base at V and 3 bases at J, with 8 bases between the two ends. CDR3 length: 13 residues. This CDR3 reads CSVEGYETDTQYF. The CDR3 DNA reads TGCAGCGTTGAAGGATACGAAACAGATACGCAGTATTTT.

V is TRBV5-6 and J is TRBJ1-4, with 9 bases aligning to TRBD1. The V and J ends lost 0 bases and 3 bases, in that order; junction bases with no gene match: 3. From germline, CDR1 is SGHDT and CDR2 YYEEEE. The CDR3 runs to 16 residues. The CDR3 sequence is CASSLGTGEANEKLFF. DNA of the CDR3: TGTGCCAGCAGCTTGGGGACAGGGGAGGCTAATGAAAAACTGTTTTTT.